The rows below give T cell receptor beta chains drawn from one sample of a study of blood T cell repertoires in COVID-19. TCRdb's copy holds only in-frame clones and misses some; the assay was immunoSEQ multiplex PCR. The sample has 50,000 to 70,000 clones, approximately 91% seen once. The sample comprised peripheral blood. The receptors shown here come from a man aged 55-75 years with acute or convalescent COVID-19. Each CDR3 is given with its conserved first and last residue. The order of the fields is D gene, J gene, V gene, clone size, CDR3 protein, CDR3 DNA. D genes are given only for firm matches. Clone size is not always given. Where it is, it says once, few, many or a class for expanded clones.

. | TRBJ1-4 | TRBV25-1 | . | CASSEGDRINEKLFF | TGTGCCAGCAGTGAAGGAGACAGGATTAATGAAAAACTGTTTTTT
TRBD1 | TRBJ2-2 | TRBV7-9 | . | CASSLSRQGTGELFF | TGTGCCAGCAGCTTATCGCGACAGGGTACCGGGGAGCTGTTTTTT
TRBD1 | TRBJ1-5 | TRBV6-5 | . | CASSRGQGRQPQHF | TGTGCCAGCAGTAGAGGACAGGGGAGACAGCCCCAGCATTTT
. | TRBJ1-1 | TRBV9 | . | CASSVEDGGWTNTEAFF | TGTGCCAGCAGCGTGGAGGACGGTGGGTGGACGAACACTGAAGCTTTCTTT
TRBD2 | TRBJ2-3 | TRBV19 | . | CASSLLAGGGTDTQYF | TGTGCCAGTAGTCTTCTAGCGGGAGGGGGCACAGATACGCAGTATTTT
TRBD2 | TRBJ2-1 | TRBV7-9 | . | CASNPPRGTSGRSGEQFF | TGTGCCAGCAACCCTCCTAGGGGGACTAGCGGGCGGTCGGGTGAGCAGTTCTTC
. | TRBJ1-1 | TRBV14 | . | CASSQQDTRNTEAFF | TGTGCCAGCAGCCAACAGGACACGAGGAACACTGAAGCTTTCTTT
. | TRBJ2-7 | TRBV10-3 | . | CAISGQSSYEQYF | TGTGCCATCAGTGGACAGAGCTCCTACGAGCAGTACTTC
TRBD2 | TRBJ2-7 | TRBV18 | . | CASSPSGGRAPNTEQYF | TGTGCCAGCTCTCCCTCGGGAGGGAGGGCCCCTAACACCGAGCAGTACTTC
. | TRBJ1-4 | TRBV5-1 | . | CASSLMGLNEKLFF | TGCGCCAGCAGCTTGATGGGACTTAATGAAAAACTGTTTTTT
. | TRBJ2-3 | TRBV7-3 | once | CASSPPGGPEYF | TGTGCCAGCAGCCCCCCGGGGGGCCCGGAGTATTTT
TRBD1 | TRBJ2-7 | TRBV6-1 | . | CASSERGTGTDEQYF | TGTGCCAGCAGTGAACGGGGGACAGGGACCGACGAGCAGTACTTC
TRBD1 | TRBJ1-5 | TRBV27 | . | CASSLLQGNQPQHF | TGTGCCAGCAGTTTGTTACAGGGGAATCAGCCCCAGCATTTT
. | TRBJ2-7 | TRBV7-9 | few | CASSLGVTAGSYEQYF | TGTGCCAGCAGCTTAGGGGTGACAGCGGGCTCCTACGAGCAGTACTTC
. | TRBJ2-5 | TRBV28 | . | CASSHSQETQYF | TGTGCCAGCAGCCACTCCCAAGAGACCCAGTACTTC
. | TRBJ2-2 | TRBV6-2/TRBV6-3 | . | CASSSSDSVPVPGELFF | TGTGCCAGCAGTTCATCCGACAGCGTACCCGTCCCCGGGGAGCTGTTTTTT
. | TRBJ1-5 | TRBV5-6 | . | CASSPGGGDSNQPQHF | TGTGCCAGCAGCCCTGGTGGCGGGGATAGCAATCAGCCCCAGCATTTT
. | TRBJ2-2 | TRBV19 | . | CASSIMAGRSGELFF | TGTGCCAGTAGTATAATGGCAGGTCGTTCCGGGGAGCTGTTTTTT
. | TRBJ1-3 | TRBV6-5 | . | CASSYSRHSSGNTIYF | TGTGCCAGCAGTTACTCAAGACATAGTTCTGGAAACACCATATATTTT
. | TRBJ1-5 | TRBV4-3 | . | CASSQAGSNQPQHF | TGCGCCAGCAGCCAAGCCGGGTCAAATCAGCCCCAGCATTTT
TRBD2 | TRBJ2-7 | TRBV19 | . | CASMGGYEQYF | TGTGCCAGTATGGGGGGGTACGAGCAGTACTTC
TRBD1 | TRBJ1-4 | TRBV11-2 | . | CASSLDRASTNEKLFF | TGTGCCAGCAGCTTGGACAGGGCTTCAACTAATGAAAAACTGTTTTTT
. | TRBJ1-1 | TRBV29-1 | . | CSAGQKQNTEAFF | TGCAGCGCCGGACAGAAACAGAACACTGAAGCTTTCTTT
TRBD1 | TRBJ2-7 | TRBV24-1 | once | CATSDPGTASYEQYF | TGTGCCACCAGTGATCCAGGGACAGCCTCCTACGAGCAGTACTTC
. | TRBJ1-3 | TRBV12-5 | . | CASGLGTDGNTIYF | TGTGCTAGTGGTTTGGGGACAGATGGAAACACCATATATTTT
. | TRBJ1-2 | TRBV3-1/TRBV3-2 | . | CASSQGGAGDYGYTF | TGTGCCAGCAGCCAAGGCGGGGCGGGGGACTATGGCTACACCTTC
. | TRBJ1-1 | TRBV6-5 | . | CASSLDPGSTEAFF | TGTGCCAGCAGTCTCGACCCTGGGAGCACTGAAGCTTTCTTT
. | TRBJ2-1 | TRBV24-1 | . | CATSDLASDVASRDEQFF | TGTGCCACCAGTGATTTAGCCTCCGACGTAGCGAGTAGAGATGAGCAGTTCTTC
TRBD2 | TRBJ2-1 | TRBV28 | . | CASSSRLAGAQYNEQFF | TGTGCCAGCAGTTCCAGACTAGCGGGAGCTCAGTACAATGAGCAGTTCTTC
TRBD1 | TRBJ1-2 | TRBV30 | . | CALLTGGIYGYTF | TGTGCCCTGCTGACAGGGGGGATCTATGGCTACACCTTC
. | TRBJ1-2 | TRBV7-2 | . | CASSPDRFYGYTF | TGTGCCAGCAGCCCCGACAGGTTCTATGGCTACACCTTC
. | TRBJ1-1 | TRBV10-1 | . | CASSEFQGSNTEAFF | TGCGCCAGCAGTGAGTTTCAGGGATCGAACACTGAAGCTTTCTTT
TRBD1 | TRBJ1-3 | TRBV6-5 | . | CASSRQGAFGNTIYF | TGTGCCAGCAGCCGCCAGGGGGCGTTTGGAAACACCATATATTTT
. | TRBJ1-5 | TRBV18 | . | CASSPIRTENQPQHF | TGTGCCAGCTCACCAATTAGGACAGAAAATCAGCCCCAGCATTTT
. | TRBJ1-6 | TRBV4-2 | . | CASSQERVSPLHF | TGTGCCAGCAGCCAAGAGAGAGTTTCACCCCTCCACTTT
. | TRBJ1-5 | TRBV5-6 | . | CASSSQGIHQPQHF | TGTGCCAGCAGCTCCCAGGGCATCCATCAGCCCCAGCATTTT
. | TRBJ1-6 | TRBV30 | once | CAWSAGASYNSPLHF | TGTGCCTGGAGCGCAGGGGCCTCCTATAATTCACCCCTCCACTTT
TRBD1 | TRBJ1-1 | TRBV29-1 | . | CSVSDRGTEAFF | TGCAGCGTTTCTGACAGGGGCACTGAAGCTTTCTTT
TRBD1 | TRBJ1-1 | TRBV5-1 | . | CASSSTGANTEAFF | TGCGCCAGCAGCTCGACAGGGGCAAACACTGAAGCTTTCTTT
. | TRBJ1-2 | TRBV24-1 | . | CATSEQPNYGYTF | TGTGCCACCAGTGAACAGCCTAACTATGGCTACACCTTC
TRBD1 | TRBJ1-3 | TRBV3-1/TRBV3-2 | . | CASAGQGRNTIYF | TGTGCCAGCGCCGGACAGGGGCGAAACACCATATATTTT
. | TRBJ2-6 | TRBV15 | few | CATSSRSGSGANVLTF | TGTGCCACCAGCTCCCGGTCGGGGTCTGGGGCCAACGTCCTGACTTTC
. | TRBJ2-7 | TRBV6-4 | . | CASSLEQGSSYEQYF | TGTGCCAGCAGCCTTGAACAGGGTTCGTCCTACGAGCAGTACTTC
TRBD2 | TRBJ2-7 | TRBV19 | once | CASRSTSGIEYEQYF | TGTGCCAGTAGGTCGACTAGCGGGATTGAATACGAGCAGTACTTC
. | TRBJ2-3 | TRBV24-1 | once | CATSDPRIGESDTQYF | TGTGCCACCAGTGACCCGAGGATCGGGGAGTCGGATACGCAGTATTTT
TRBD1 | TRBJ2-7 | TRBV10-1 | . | CAKHPAGQGSYEQYF | TGCGCCAAACACCCTGCGGGACAGGGGTCCTACGAGCAGTACTTC
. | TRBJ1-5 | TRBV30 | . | CAWSLGTFQHF | TGTGCCTGGAGTCTGGGGACTTTTCAGCATTTT
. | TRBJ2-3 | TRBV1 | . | CTSSQVPGGDTQYF | TGCACCAGCAGCCAAGTCCCAGGAGGGGATACGCAGTATTTT
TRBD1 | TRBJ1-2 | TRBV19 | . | CASNPAPGGGYGYTF | TGTGCCAGTAATCCAGCTCCAGGGGGCGGTTATGGCTACACCTTC
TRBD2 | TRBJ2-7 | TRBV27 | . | CASSLKVSGSYEQYF | TGTGCCAGCAGTTTAAAAGTTAGCGGGAGCTACGAGCAGTACTTC
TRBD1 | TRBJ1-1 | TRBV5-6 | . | CASSWTGDRNTEAFF | TGTGCCAGCAGCTGGACAGGGGACCGGAACACTGAAGCTTTCTTT